This T cell receptor (beta chain) was obtained from a study of shared clonotypes between healthy human individuals. Here immunoSEQ multiplex PCR was the method, and the copy in TCRdb shows in-frame clones only, minus some. The profile shows roughly 500,000 clones, roughly 80% of them singletons. The V segment lost 2 bases and the J segment 7 bases; nucleotides outside the gene matches: 11. Germline CDR1 is GTSNPN and CDR2 is SVGIG (reference sequence). The CDR3 is 17 residues long. In its sample, this clone was seen once. What was sequenced was PBMCs. The chain links TRBV30 to TRBJ2-5; TRBD2 matches 15 bases. This clonotype was sampled from a woman between 40 and 50 years old in good health. Some clones in this sample may be carry-over from other donors' samples. CDR3 residues: CAWSRTSGRAGQGTQYF. As DNA, the CDR3 is TGTGCCTGGAGTCGGACTAGCGGGAGGGCCGGCCAGGGGACCCAGTACTTC.